The clone carrying this T cell receptor beta chain was found many times. Its antigen is unknown. This sample stems from a study of early T cells in non-severe SARS-CoV-2 infection. Study-level findings and limits: The study's VDJdb matching favored anti-spike CD8 responses and missed private and CD4 specificities.

Germline-derived CDR1 and CDR2 are DFQATT and SNEGSKA (reference sequence). The CDR3 runs to 15 residues. The V gene lost 3 bases and the J gene lost 7 bases, with 16 bases spanning the gap. Individual cDNA molecules received unique molecular identifiers. Via MiXCR, TCRdb re-called the 5' RACE reads, giving one row per CDR3 protein. Among roughly 61,000 distinct CDR3 sequences, approximately 10% were seen once, and the ten largest hold roughly 1.7%. The sequence derives from an adult who was a healthcare worker with PCR-confirmed SARS-CoV-2 infection or an uninfected control (not recorded which). Specimen: whole blood. V is TRBV20-1 and J is TRBJ1-6; D gene unclear. The CDR3 bases are TGCAGTGCTAGGCCCTCGGGGAGGGTGAATTCACCCCTCCACTTT. It encodes CSARPSGRVNSPLHF.